These 19 T cell receptor beta chains were all obtained from the same sample, sequenced in a study of T cell responses to AZD1222 COVID-19 vaccine. Using immunoSEQ multiplex PCR, the repertoire was profiled, and TCRdb retains in-frame clones only, with some absent. The sample contains roughly 70,000 clones, 85% of which appear only once. Sequencing used peripheral blood, obtained on day 0 of AZD1222 vaccination. These receptors all come from an adult in good health.

V usage is TRBV19 and J usage is TRBJ2-7; the match to TRBD2 covers 8 bases. The germline CDR1 and CDR2 sequences are LNHDA and SQIVND (reference sequence). This CDR3 contains 13 residues. V was pared by 6 bases and J by 2 bases, with 3 bases of the junction left unmatched. In DNA, the CDR3 is TGTGCCAGTAGCCGGGGGGGCACCTACGAGCAGTACTTC. Its protein is CASSRGGTYEQYF.

The chain couples TRBV5-4 to TRBJ1-6, with 8 bases matching TRBD1. The CDR3 spans 14 residues. Unmatched junction bases numbered 3, after V lost 0 bases and J lost 10 bases. Germline V gene sequence: CDR1 SGHNT, CDR2 YYREEE (reference sequence). CDR3 sequence reads: CASSLGQGASPLHF. The CDR3 DNA reads TGTGCCAGCAGCTTGGGGCAGGGGGCCTCACCCCTCCACTTT.

This rearrangement joins TRBV15 to TRBJ2-5; perhaps TRBD2 as D (5 bases). Trimming left V 0 bases short and J 5 bases short, with 13 bases between. CDR3 length: 15 residues. Germline V CDR1 and CDR2: LNHNV, YYDKDF (reference sequence). CDR3 sequence (DNA): TGTGCCACCAGCAGAGATAACAGCGGCGGGGAGACCCAGTACTTC. Translated, it gives CATSRDNSGGETQYF. The full variable domain, its missing parts supplied by reference TRBV15 and TRBJ2-5, is DAMVIQNPRYQVTQFGKPVTLSCSQTLNHNVMYWYQQKSSQAPKLLFHYYDKDFNNEADTPDNFQSRRPNTSFCFLDIRSPGLGDTAMYLCATSRDNSGGETQYFGPGTRLLVL.

In this sample, this clone turned up once. The chain recombines TRBV7-9 with TRBJ2-5, with 7 bases lining up with TRBD2. The CDR3 runs 15 residues. V shed 5 bases and J 1 base; nucleotides not matched to a gene: 7. Germline V gene data show CDR1 as SEHNR and CDR2 as FQNEAQ (reference sequence). CDR3 amino acids: CASSQSGTTQETQYF. As DNA, the CDR3 is TGTGCCAGCAGCCAAAGCGGGACCACCCAAGAGACCCAGTACTTC.

The chain combines TRBV9 with TRBJ2-5, with D perhaps TRBD2 (6 bases). Trimming cost V 4 bases and J 4 bases, with 17 bases left between them. CDR1 is SGDLS, CDR2 YYNGEE, per germline. This CDR3 comprises 15 residues. The CDR3 bases are TGTGCCAGCAGCTTTGGGGGAGGTCAGGGAGAGACCCAGTACTTC. Translated, it gives CASSFGGGQGETQYF.

The rearrangement joins TRBV19 to TRBJ1-2; D not certain. Per germline, CDR1 LNHDA and CDR2 SQIVND (reference sequence). This CDR3 is built from 12 residues. V lost 3 bases, J lost 4 bases, and 6 bases lay in between. CDR3 loop: CASSIKGYGYTF. The CDR3 DNA is TGTGCCAGTAGTATTAAGGGCTATGGCTACACCTTC.

This CDR3 is CASSATRSGGTGSGFF. DNA of the CDR3: TGTGCCAGCAGCGCGACCAGATCCGGAGGGACAGGGAGTGGTTTCTTT. This chain joins TRBV7-8 and TRBJ1-1, with TRBD1 matching 9 bases. This CDR3 comprises 16 residues. V lost 5 bases, J lost 13 bases, and 20 bases stayed unmatched. Per the germline V gene, CDR1 is SGHVS and CDR2 is FQNEAQ.

V is TRBV2 and J is TRBJ1-2; D remains unclear. Trimming took 5 bases from V and 7 from J, leaving 14 bases between them. From germline, CDR1 is SNHLY and CDR2 FYNNEI. CDR3 size: 13 residues. The DNA for the CDR3 is TGTGCCAGCAGTCCTACCCCTAGAAGTGGCTACACCTTC. Translation gives CASSPTPRSGYTF.

This clone was observed a single time. The V and J genes are TRBV7-2 and TRBJ2-2; no firm D call. V lost 1 base and J lost 3, with 3 bases in between. Germline assignment: CDR1 SGHTA and CDR2 FQGNSA. The CDR3 sequence is 13 residues long. The CDR3: CASSLVDTGELFF. DNA of the CDR3: TGTGCCAGCAGCTTAGTGGACACCGGGGAGCTGTTTTTT.

The CDR3 loop reads CASSLSGRPYNEQFF. The CDR3 bases are TGTGCCAGCAGCCTTAGCGGGAGGCCCTACAATGAGCAGTTCTTC. V usage is TRBV7-2 and J usage is TRBJ2-1; 10 bases fit TRBD2. The CDR3 extends over 15 amino acids. After removal of 5 bases from V and 2 bases from J, the junction contained 3 bases not matched to a gene. In germline, CDR1 is SGHTA, CDR2 FQGNSA.

The chain uses TRBV7-6 and TRBJ2-6; D remains unclear. Germline CDR1 and CDR2: SGHVS and FNYEAQ. This CDR3 contains 15 residues. The ends were cut back, 5 bases at V and 1 base at J, with 9 bases in the middle. CDR3 residues: CASSRAPSGANVLTF. The CDR3 bases are TGTGCCAGCAGCAGAGCCCCATCTGGGGCCAACGTCCTGACTTTC. The full variable domain, its missing parts supplied by reference TRBV7-6 and TRBJ2-6, is GAGVSQSPRYKVTKRGQDVALRCDPISGHVSLYWYRQALGQGPEFLTYFNYEAQQDKSGLPNDRFSAERPEGSISTLTIQRTEQRDSAMYRCASSRAPSGANVLTFGAGSRLTVL.

The CDR3 nucleotides read TGTGCCAGCAGCGTAGCGCCAAGCCCAGGGGACTATGGCTACACCTTC. Its protein is CASSVAPSPGDYGYTF. This chain uses TRBV9 with TRBJ1-2; D may be TRBD1 (6 bases). The ends were cut back, 0 bases at V and 3 bases at J, with 15 bases in the middle. Looked up from germline, CDR1 is SGDLS and CDR2 is YYNGEE. This CDR3 has 16 residues. Complete variable domain (other parts from reference TRBV9 and TRBJ1-2): DSGVTQTPKHLITATGQRVTLRCSPRSGDLSVYWYQQSLDQGLQFLIQYYNGEERAKGNILERFSAQQFPDLHSELNLSSLELGDSALYFCASSVAPSPGDYGYTFGSGTRLTVV.

The chain is built from TRBV18 and TRBJ2-7; TRBD2 agrees at 8 bases. Germline loops: CDR1 KGHSH, CDR2 LQKENI. CDR3 length: 15 residues. J lost 3 bases, V lost 3 bases, and 7 bases had no gene match. This CDR3 reads CASSPISGGNYEQYF. CDR3 DNA: TGTGCCAGCTCACCGATAAGCGGGGGAAACTACGAGCAGTACTTC. Complete variable domain (other parts from reference TRBV18 and TRBJ2-7): NAGVMQNPRHLVRRRGQEARLRCSPMKGHSHVYWYRQLPEEGLKFMVYLQKENIIDESGMPKERFSAEFPKEGPSILRIQQVVRGDSAAYFCASSPISGGNYEQYFGPGTRLTVT.

J is TRBJ2-7 and V is TRBV23-1; 7 positions match TRBD1. TRBV23-1 is flagged as an ORF with uncertain function. Trimming removed 2 bases from V and 3 bases from J; junction bases left unmatched: 4. The CDR3 sequence is 14 residues long. CDR3 residues: CASSQRSGGYEQYF. Here the CDR3 DNA reads TGCGCCAGCAGTCAACGTTCAGGGGGCTACGAGCAGTACTTC.

The chain recombines TRBV20-1 with TRBJ1-1; D gene uncertain. The CDR3 runs to 11 residues. With 8 bases removed from V and 8 bases from J, the gap between germline ends came to 15 bases. The germline V gene encodes CDR1 DFQATT and CDR2 SNEGSKA (reference sequence). CDR3 nucleotides: TGCAGTACCTCATCAAGGGTAGAAGCTTTCTTT. Translated: CSTSSRVEAFF.

This chain joins TRBV2 and TRBJ1-2; D perhaps matches TRBD1 (5 bases). Trimming stripped 2 bases from V and 5 bases from J, with 24 bases between. Germline V gives CDR1 SNHLY, CDR2 FYNNEI. The CDR3 spans 18 residues. CDR3 in DNA: TGTGCCAGCAGTGAATCGGGTATCCGGGGGATGGCGAATTATGGCTACACCTTC. It translates to CASSESGIRGMANYGYTF. Full variable domain (missing parts from reference TRBV2 and TRBJ1-2): EPEVTQTPSHQVTQMGQEVILRCVPISNHLYFYWYRQILGQKVEFLVSFYNNEISEKSEIFDDQFSVERPDGSNFTLKIRSTKLEDSAMYFCASSESGIRGMANYGYTFGSGTRLTVV.

The chain joins TRBV12-5 to TRBJ1-2; 7 nucleotides agree with TRBD1. V dropped 7 bases and J dropped 0; count of bases not matched to a gene: 11. The CDR3 is 16 residues long. CDR1 is LGHNT and CDR2 is FRNRAP in the germline V gene. CDR3 in DNA: TGTGCTAGTGCCAGGGGGGGGTCGGGAGCTAACTATGGCTACACCTTC. Its translation is CASARGGSGANYGYTF. Full variable domain (rest looked up from reference TRBV12-5 and TRBJ1-2): DARVTQTPRHKVTEMGQEVTMRCQPILGHNTVFWYRQTMMQGLELLAYFRNRAPLDDSGMPKDRFSAEMPDATLATLKIQPSEPRDSAVYFCASARGGSGANYGYTFGSGTRLTVV.

The V gene is TRBV25-1, the J gene TRBJ1-2, with D unclear. This CDR3 is built from 13 residues. The V end lost 7 bases, the J end lost 4 bases, and 13 bases lay between the germline ends. Germline lookup yields CDR1 MGHDK and CDR2 SYGVNS. The CDR3, as DNA: TGTGCCAGCACCCAGTGGGGAGCCTATGGCTACACCTTC. Translation: CASTQWGAYGYTF.

The chain is built from TRBV28 and TRBJ2-1, with D possibly matching TRBD2 (5 bases). The CDR3 loop spans 14 amino acids. V was clipped by 9 bases and J by 9 bases, with 21 bases between them. CDR1 is MDHEN, CDR2 SYDVKM, per germline. The CDR3 is CASSDGITGFEQFF. DNA of the CDR3: TGTGCCAGTTCGGATGGCATTACGGGGTTTGAGCAGTTCTTC.